This T cell receptor (beta chain) was captured in a study of blood T cell repertoires in COVID-19. Measured with immunoSEQ multiplex PCR; TCRdb has only the in-frame clones, and not every one. The sample includes about 97,000 clones, over 85% of them seen just once. The CDR3 has 11 residues. V was trimmed by 4 bases and J by 7 bases, leaving 5 bases between them. Per germline, CDR1 ENHRY and CDR2 SYGVKD. The clonotype originates from a woman aged 45-65 years with COVID-19, enrolled during active disease. The rearrangement joins TRBV10-3 to TRBJ2-1; D gene ambiguous. The sample was peripheral blood. CDR3 region: CAISGPNEQFF. The DNA of the CDR3 is TGTGCCATCAGTGGGCCGAATGAGCAGTTCTTC.